This entry is about one T cell receptor (beta chain). The antigen is undetermined. The data were obtained in a study of T cells in localized non-small cell lung cancer. This CDR3 region has 14 residues. The germline gives CDR1 SQVTM, CDR2 ANQGSEA. V lost 4 bases to trimming and J lost 3 bases; unmatched junction nucleotides: 3. Findings and caveats of the study: Only one tumor region went through sequencing, so heterogeneity may still be there.

TCRdb keeps only in-frame clones here, not all; method: immunoSEQ multiplex PCR. The sample lists tens of thousands of clones, 92% occurring once. V is TRBV29-1 and J is TRBJ1-1, with 12 bases that match TRBD1. This clonotype originated in an older female donor with stage I lung adenocarcinoma. The sequencing used peripheral blood, collected before any cancer treatment. The CDR3 here is CSVAGTGGYTEAFF. The CDR3 DNA reads TGCAGCGTTGCCGGGACAGGGGGCTACACTGAAGCTTTCTTT.